Below are 9 T cell receptor beta chains sequenced from a single sample in a study of T cell responses to AZD1222 COVID-19 vaccine. The table came from immunoSEQ multiplex PCR; TCRdb's copy has only in-frame clones and leaves some out. The data contain over 150,000 clones, roughly 92% of them singletons. The sample was peripheral blood, taken on day 0 of AZD1222 vaccination. These receptors came from an adult in good health.

The sample holds one count of this clone. The CDR3 nucleotides read TGTGCCAGCAGCGGTGGACAGGCAGAGAACACTGAAGCTTTCTTT. Protein sequence: CASSGGQAENTEAFF. V and J are TRBV5-6 and TRBJ1-1, with TRBD1 matching 7 bases. Germline trimming cut 4 bases from V and 1 base from J; bases unmatched to any gene: 7. CDR3 size: 15 residues. Germline values: CDR1 SGHDT, CDR2 YYEEEE.

V gene TRBV5-6 combines with J gene TRBJ2-5, with D unresolved. Trimming pared 1 base from V and 1 base from J, leaving 14 bases between. This CDR3 is built from 16 residues. Germline V lookup: CDR1 SGHDT, CDR2 YYEEEE. CDR3 residues: CASSLTLGSRQETQYF. Here the CDR3 DNA reads TGTGCCAGCAGCTTGACCCTCGGCAGTCGCCAAGAGACCCAGTACTTC.

The chain combines TRBV5-6 with TRBJ2-7; D is perhaps TRBD1 (6 bases). This CDR3 has 15 residues. Trimming stripped 5 bases from V and 0 bases from J, with 15 bases between. Germline values: CDR1 SGHDT, CDR2 YYEEEE. In DNA form, the CDR3 reads TGTGCCAGCAGTCGACGGGACACTAGCTCCTACGAGCAGTACTTC. It specifies CASSRRDTSSYEQYF.

The rearrangement uses TRBV6-1 and TRBJ1-3, with 9 bases aligning to TRBD1. Germline-derived CDR1 and CDR2 are MNHNS and SASEGT. V dropped 0 bases and J dropped 5; count of bases not matched to a gene: 5. This CDR3 is built from 16 residues. In DNA form, the CDR3 reads TGTGCCAGCAGTGAAGCTACAGGGGGCCCCCGAAACACCATATATTTT. Translated, it gives CASSEATGGPRNTIYF.

The gene calls are TRBV18 and TRBJ1-1; D ambiguous. V dropped 0 bases and J dropped 1 base, with 9 bases sitting between them. The CDR3 runs to 15 residues. Germline loops: CDR1 KGHSH, CDR2 LQKENI. As DNA, the CDR3 is TGTGCCAGCTCACCACCGACGACGGGGAACACTGAAGCTTTCTTT. Protein sequence: CASSPPTTGNTEAFF.

The chain has TRBV6-5 and TRBJ1-3; D uncertain. Germline lookup yields CDR1 MNHEY and CDR2 SVGAGI. The germline V and J ends were trimmed by 0 bases and 0 bases, with 9 bases remaining between them. The CDR3 has 16 residues. The CDR3, as DNA: TGTGCCAGCAGTTACTCGACTGGGAGCTCTGGAAACACCATATATTTT. As protein: CASSYSTGSSGNTIYF.

The chain carries TRBV9 and TRBJ2-1; 9 bases line up with TRBD2. This CDR3 is 15 amino acids long. After removal of 0 bases from V and 7 bases from J, the junction contained 5 bases not matched to a gene. Germline V lookup: CDR1 SGDLS, CDR2 YYNGEE. The CDR3 sequence: CASSVGSGSVNEQFF. For the CDR3, the DNA is TGTGCCAGCAGCGTAGGTAGCGGGAGTGTAAATGAGCAGTTCTTC.

The rearrangement links TRBV3-1 (or the pseudogene TRBV3-2) to TRBJ1-4, with 7 positions matching TRBD1. After removal of 4 bases from V and 2 bases from J, the junction contained 7 bases not matched to a gene. The CDR3 has 16 residues. CDR1 LGHDT and CDR2 YNNKEL come from the germline V gene (reference sequence). CDR3 sequence: CASSRRQGGTNEKLFF. The CDR3 DNA sequence: TGTGCCAGCAGCCGACGACAGGGCGGGACTAATGAAAAACTGTTTTTT.

The CDR3 DNA reads TGCGCCAGCAGACAAACCGGGACCCGATACAATGAGCAGTTCTTC. This codes for CASRQTGTRYNEQFF. The chain employs TRBV5-1 and TRBJ2-1; D may correspond to TRBD1 or TRBD2 (5 bases each). Between the trimmed V and J ends, which lost 5 bases and 4 bases, there was a span of 16 bases. CDR3 size: 15 residues. The germline V gene encodes CDR1 SGHRS and CDR2 YFSETQ. The full variable domain, rest sourced from reference TRBV5-1 and TRBJ2-1, is KAGVTQTPRYLIKTRGQQVTLSCSPISGHRSVSWYQQTPGQGLQFLFEYFSETQRNKGNFPGRFSGRQFSNSRSEMNVSTLELGDSALYLCASRQTGTRYNEQFFGPGTRLTVL.